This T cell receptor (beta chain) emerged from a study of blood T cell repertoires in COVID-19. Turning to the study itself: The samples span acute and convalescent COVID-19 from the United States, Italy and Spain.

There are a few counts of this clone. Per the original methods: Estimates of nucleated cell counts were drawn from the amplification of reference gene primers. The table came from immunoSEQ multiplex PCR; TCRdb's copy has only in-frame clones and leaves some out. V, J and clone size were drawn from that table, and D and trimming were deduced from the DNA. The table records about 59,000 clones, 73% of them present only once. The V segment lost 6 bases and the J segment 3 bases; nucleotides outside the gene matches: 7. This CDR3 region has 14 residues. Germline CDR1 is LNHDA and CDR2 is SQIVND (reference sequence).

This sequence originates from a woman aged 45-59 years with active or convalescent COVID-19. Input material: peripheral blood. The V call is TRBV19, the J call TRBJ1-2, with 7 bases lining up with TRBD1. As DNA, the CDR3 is TGTGCCAGTAGGGACAGGCTCTTTTACTATGGCTACACCTTC. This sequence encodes CASRDRLFYYGYTF.